This TCR beta chain appears in the sequencing data of a study of human T cells and chemical hapten exposure. This sample's time point: patch test 2, 6 weeks after DPC sensitization. Described treatment: therapeutic diphenylcyclopropenone sensitization with weekly scalp DPC. The V segment lost 3 bases and the J segment 7 bases; nucleotides outside the gene matches: 2. This CDR3 spans 14 amino acids. Via MiXCR, TCRdb re-called the RACE reads, giving one row per CDR3 protein. Of under 450,000 distinct CDR3 sequences listed, roughly 6% are singletons. This clonotype was found many times. The sequence was obtained from a woman aged 18-29 years with alopecia areata. Some clones in this sample may be carry-over from other donors' samples. The sequencing here drew on whole blood, taken in connection with sensitization to the hapten diphenylcyclopropenone (DPC). J is TRBJ1-4 and V is TRBV12-3 or TRBV12-4, with TRBD1 matching 10 bases. The CDR3 loop reads CASSFGQGGEKLFF. As DNA, the CDR3 is TGTGCCAGCAGTTTTGGACAGGGGGGTGAAAAACTGTTTTTT.